This T cell receptor beta chain comes out of a study of metastatic and nonmetastatic thyroid tumors. This clone ranks as large. The antigen is undetermined. Broader study findings: In both blood and tumor samples, TCR beta diversity was reported significantly higher for malignant than benign nodules.

Each patient came to thyroid surgery without any prior treatment (of any kind). Using MiXCR, TCRdb reanalyzed the PCR reads. This sample has roughly 6,900 clones, with under 30% found just once. The CDR3 has 15 amino acids. After removal of 6 bases from V and 7 bases from J, the junction contained 9 bases not matched to a gene. Germline V lookup: CDR1 MNHNS, CDR2 SASEGT. Sample: adjacent normal tissue. The chain uses TRBV6-1 and TRBJ2-1; TRBD1 aligns across 10 bases. The receptor's source is a male donor with papillary thyroid cancer or a benign thyroid nodule (not recorded which). Some clones in this sample may be carry-over from other donors' samples. CDR3 amino acids: CASSRDRGMDNEQFF. As DNA, the CDR3 is TGTGCCAGCAGCCGGGACAGGGGCATGGATAATGAGCAGTTCTTC.